This TCR beta chain was captured by sequencing in a study of cytomegalovirus exposure and HLA in healthy donors. Regarding the study as a whole: A link between a missense DCLRE1C variant and TCR beta V- and J-gene trimming emerged from a later analysis. Only CMV serostatus was available as immune exposure information. Common viral pathogens seemed to be connected with several of the most significant clusters, according to a later analysis.

Both 60 Vbeta primers and 13 Jbeta primers went into the PCR. The method was immunoSEQ multiplex PCR; TCRdb's version includes in-frame clones alone and lacks a portion of them. The sample has about 120,000 clones, less than 80% seen once. The CDR3 consists of 14 residues. V dropped 9 bases and J dropped 3; count of bases not matched to a gene: 7. Germline CDR1 is MGHDK and CDR2 is SYGVNS. About this clone itself: The antigen is unknown.

The sample comprised PBMCs. The TCR comes from a woman in her thirties or forties in good health and CMV-seropositive. J is TRBJ2-2 and V is TRBV25-1; 7 nucleotides align to TRBD2. The CDR3 region is CARIPGRDTGELFF. DNA for the CDR3: TGTGCCAGAATCCCAGGGAGGGACACCGGGGAGCTGTTTTTT.